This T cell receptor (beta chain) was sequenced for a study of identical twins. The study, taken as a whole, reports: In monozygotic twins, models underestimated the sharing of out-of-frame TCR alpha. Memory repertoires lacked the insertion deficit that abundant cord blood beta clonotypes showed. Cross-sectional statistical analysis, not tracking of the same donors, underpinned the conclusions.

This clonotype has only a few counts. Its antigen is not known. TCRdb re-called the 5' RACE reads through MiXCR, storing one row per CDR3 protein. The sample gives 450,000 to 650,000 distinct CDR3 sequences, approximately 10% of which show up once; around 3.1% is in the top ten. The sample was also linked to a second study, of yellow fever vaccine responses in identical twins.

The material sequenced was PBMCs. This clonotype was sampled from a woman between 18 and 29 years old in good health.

The CDR3 nucleotides are TGCAGTGCTAGAGCGGGACAATCATACAATGAGCAGTTCTTC. Translated: CSARAGQSYNEQFF. The chain uses TRBV20-1 and TRBJ2-1, with D possibly matching TRBD1 (6 bases). The V gene lost 1 base and the J gene lost 4 bases, with 11 bases spanning the gap. Germline V gene data show CDR1 as DFQATT and CDR2 as SNEGSKA (reference sequence). The CDR3 totals 14 residues.